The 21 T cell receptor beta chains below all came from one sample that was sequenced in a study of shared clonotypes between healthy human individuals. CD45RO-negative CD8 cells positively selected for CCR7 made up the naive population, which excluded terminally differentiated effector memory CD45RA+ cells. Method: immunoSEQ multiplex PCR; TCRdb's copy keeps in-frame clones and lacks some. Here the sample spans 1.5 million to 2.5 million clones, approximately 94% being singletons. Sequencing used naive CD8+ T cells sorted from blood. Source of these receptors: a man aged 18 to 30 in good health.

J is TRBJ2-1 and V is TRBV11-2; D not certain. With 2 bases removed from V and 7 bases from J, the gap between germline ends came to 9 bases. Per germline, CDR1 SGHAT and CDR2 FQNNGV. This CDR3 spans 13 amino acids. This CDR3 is CASSLTARNEQFF. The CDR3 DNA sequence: TGTGCCAGCAGCTTAACAGCACGGAATGAGCAGTTCTTC. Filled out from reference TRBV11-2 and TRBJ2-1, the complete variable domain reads EAGVAQSPRYKIIEKRQSVAFWCNPISGHATLYWYQQILGQGPKLLIQFQNNGVVDDSQLPKDRFSAERLKGVDSTLKIQPAKLEDSAVYLCASSLTARNEQFFGPGTRLTVL.

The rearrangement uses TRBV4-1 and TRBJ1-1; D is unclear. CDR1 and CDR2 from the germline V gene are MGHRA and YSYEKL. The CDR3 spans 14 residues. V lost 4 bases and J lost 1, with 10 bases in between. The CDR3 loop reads CASSRTASNTEAFF. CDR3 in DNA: TGCGCCAGCAGCCGCACAGCATCGAACACTGAAGCTTTCTTT.

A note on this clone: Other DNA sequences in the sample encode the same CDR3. For the CDR3, the DNA is TGTGCCAGCAGCCCAGGGACTAGCGGGGGTTCCTCCTACGAGCAGTACTTC. Protein sequence: CASSPGTSGGSSYEQYF. The chain couples TRBV7-9 to TRBJ2-7; TRBD2 aligns across 14 bases. Germline V gene lookup returns CDR1 SEHNR and CDR2 FQNEAQ (reference sequence). The CDR3 runs to 17 residues. The V segment lost 5 bases and the J segment 0 bases; nucleotides outside the gene matches: 6.

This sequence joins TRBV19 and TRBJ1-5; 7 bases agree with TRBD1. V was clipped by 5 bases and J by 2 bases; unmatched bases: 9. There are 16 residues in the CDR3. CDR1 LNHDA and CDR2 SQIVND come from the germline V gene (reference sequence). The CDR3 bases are TGTGCCAGTAGTCAGACAGGGTCTCTTGGCAATCAGCCCCAGCATTTT. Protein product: CASSQTGSLGNQPQHF.

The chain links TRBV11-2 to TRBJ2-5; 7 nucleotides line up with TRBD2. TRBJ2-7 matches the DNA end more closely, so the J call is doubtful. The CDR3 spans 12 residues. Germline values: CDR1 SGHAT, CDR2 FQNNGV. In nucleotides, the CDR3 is TGTGCCAGCAGCCCCGCGGGGGACGAGCAGTACTTC. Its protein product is CASSPAGDEQYF.

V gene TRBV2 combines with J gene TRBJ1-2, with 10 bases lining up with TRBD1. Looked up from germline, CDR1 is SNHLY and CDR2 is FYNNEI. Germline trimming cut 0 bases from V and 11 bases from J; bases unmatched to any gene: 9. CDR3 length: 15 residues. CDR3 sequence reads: CASSEAFGTGEVYTF. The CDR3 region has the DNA TGTGCCAGCAGTGAAGCGTTCGGGACAGGGGAGGTGTACACCTTC.

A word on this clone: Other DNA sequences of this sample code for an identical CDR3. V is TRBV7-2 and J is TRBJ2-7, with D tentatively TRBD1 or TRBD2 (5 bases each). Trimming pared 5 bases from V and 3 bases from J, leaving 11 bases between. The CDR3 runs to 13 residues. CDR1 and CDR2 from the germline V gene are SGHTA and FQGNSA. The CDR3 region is CASSARDGYEQYF. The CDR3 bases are TGTGCCAGCAGCGCCCGGGACGGCTACGAGCAGTACTTC.

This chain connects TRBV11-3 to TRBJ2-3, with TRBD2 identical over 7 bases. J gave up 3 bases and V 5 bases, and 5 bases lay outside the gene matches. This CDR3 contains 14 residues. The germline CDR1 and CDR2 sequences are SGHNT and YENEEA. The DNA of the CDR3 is TGTGCCAGCAGCCCAAACGGGGGGACAGATACGCAGTATTTT. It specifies CASSPNGGTDTQYF.

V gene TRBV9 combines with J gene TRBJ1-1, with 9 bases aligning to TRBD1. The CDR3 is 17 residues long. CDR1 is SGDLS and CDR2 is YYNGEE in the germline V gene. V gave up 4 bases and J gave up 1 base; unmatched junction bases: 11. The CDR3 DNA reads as TGTGCCAGCAGCCCGTTCGAAGGACAGGGGCAGAACACTGAAGCTTTCTTT. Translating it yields CASSPFEGQGQNTEAFF.

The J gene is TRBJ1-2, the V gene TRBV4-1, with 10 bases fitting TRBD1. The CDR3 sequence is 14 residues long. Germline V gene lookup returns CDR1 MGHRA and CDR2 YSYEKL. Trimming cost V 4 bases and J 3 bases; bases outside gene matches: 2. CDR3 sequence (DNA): TGCGCCAGCAGCCTCGGACAGGGGGACTATGGCTACACCTTC. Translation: CASSLGQGDYGYTF.

CDR3 amino acids: CASSLEGARYTEAFF. Written as DNA, the CDR3 is TGTGCCAGCAGCTTGGAGGGGGCTAGGTACACTGAAGCTTTCTTT. The chain has TRBV5-4 and TRBJ1-1; TRBD1 matches at 7 bases. CDR3 length: 15 amino acids. Trimming cost V 0 bases and J 3 bases; bases outside gene matches: 5. Looked up from germline, CDR1 is SGHNT and CDR2 is YYREEE (reference sequence).

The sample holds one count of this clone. The CDR3 DNA follows: TGTGCCAGCAGTGAAGCGCTTGCCAGTGAAGCGTATATCGCCTACGAGCAGTACTTC. Protein product: CASSEALASEAYIAYEQYF. The rearrangement links TRBV6-1 to TRBJ2-7; D not resolved. Germline V CDR1 and CDR2: MNHNS, SASEGT. V dropped 0 bases and J dropped 2 bases, with 23 bases sitting between them. This CDR3 spans 19 amino acids.

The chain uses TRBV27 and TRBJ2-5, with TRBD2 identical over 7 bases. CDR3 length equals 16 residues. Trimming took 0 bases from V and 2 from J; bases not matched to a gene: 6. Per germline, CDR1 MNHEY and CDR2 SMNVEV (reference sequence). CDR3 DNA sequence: TGTGCCAGCAGTTTATCATCTAGCGGATGGCAAGAGACCCAGTACTTC. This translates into CASSLSSSGWQETQYF.

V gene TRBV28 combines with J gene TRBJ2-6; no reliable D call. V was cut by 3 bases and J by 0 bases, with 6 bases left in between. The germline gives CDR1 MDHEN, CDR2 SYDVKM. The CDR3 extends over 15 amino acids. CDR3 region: CASSLGFSGANVLTF. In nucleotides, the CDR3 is TGTGCCAGCAGTTTGGGATTCTCTGGGGCCAACGTCCTGACTTTC. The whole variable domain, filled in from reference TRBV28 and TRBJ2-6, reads DVKVTQSSRYLVKRTGEKVFLECVQDMDHENMFWYRQDPGLGLRLIYFSYDVKMKEKGDIPEGYSVSREKKERFSLILESASTNQTSMYLCASSLGFSGANVLTFGAGSRLTVL.

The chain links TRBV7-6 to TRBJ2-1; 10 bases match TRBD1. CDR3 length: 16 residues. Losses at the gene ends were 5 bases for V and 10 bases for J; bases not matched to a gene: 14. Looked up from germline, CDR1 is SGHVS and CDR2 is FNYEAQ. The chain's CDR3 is CASSLSPGTGAGEQFF. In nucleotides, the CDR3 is TGTGCCAGCAGCCTCTCCCCCGGGACAGGGGCGGGAGAGCAGTTCTTC.

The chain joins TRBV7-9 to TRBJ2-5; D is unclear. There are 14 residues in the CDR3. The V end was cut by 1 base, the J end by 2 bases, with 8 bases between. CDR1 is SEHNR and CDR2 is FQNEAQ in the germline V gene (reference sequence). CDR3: CASSLGGQQETQYF. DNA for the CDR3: TGTGCCAGCAGCTTAGGCGGCCAACAAGAGACCCAGTACTTC.

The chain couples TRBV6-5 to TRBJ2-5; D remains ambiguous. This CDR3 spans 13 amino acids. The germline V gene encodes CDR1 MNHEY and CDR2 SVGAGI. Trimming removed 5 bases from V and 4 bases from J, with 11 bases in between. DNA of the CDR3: TGTGCCAGCAGTGCCGGATGGGGAGAGACCCAGTACTTC. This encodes CASSAGWGETQYF.

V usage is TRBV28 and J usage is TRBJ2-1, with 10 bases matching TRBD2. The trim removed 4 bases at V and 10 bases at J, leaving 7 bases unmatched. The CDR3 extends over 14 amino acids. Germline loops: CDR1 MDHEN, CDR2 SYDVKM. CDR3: CASSWALAGTEQFF. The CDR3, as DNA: TGTGCCAGCAGTTGGGCACTAGCGGGGACCGAGCAGTTCTTC.

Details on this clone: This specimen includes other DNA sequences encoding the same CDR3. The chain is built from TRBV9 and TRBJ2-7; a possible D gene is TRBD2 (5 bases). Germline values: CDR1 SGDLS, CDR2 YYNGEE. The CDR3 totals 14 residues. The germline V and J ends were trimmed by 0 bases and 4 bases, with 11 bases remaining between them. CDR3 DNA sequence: TGTGCCAGCAGCGTAGGCGGGTATCCTTACGAGCAGTACTTC. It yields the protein CASSVGGYPYEQYF.

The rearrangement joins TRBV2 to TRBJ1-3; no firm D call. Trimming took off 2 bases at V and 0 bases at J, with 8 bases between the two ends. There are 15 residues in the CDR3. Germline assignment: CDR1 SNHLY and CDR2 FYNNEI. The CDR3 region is CASSEQPRSGNTIYF. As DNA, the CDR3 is TGTGCCAGCAGTGAACAGCCCCGCTCTGGAAACACCATATATTTT.

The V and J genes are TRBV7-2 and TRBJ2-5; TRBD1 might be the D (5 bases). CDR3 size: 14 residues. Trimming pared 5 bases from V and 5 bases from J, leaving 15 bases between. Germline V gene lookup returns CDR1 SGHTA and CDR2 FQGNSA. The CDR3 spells CASSRWGLRETQYF. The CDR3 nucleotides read TGTGCCAGCAGCCGTTGGGGCCTGCGGGAGACCCAGTACTTC.